The 13 T cell receptor beta chains reported below all come from one sample, sequenced in a study of blood T cell repertoires in COVID-19. Sequencing was performed with immunoSEQ multiplex PCR; in TCRdb, only in-frame clones are kept and a portion is missing. The sample holds about 240,000 clones; roughly 87% are singletons and the top ten take 2% to 3%. The sequenced sample was PBMCs or T cells enriched from blood (not recorded which). These receptors were obtained from a woman aged 25-40 years with acute COVID-19.

The CDR3 DNA reads as TGCGCCAGCAGCTTGGCCGCGGGGGGAAACACTGAAGCTTTCTTT. Amino acid sequence: CASSLAAGGNTEAFF. The V call is TRBV5-1, the J call TRBJ1-1, with a tentative D call TRBD1 (5 bases). The V gene lost 0 bases and the J gene lost 2 bases, with 11 bases spanning the gap. Germline-derived CDR1 and CDR2 are SGHRS and YFSETQ. The CDR3 totals 15 residues.

This clone was detected only once. The chain has TRBV5-1 and TRBJ2-1; possible D gene TRBD2, 6 bases. Germline V gene data show CDR1 as SGHRS and CDR2 as YFSETQ. Trimming pared 0 bases from V and 2 bases from J, leaving 12 bases between. The CDR3 is 16 residues long. DNA for the CDR3: TGCGCCAGCAGCTTGGCCGGGGGTGTCGCCTACAATGAGCAGTTCTTC. Translation: CASSLAGGVAYNEQFF.

The count of this clone is one. This chain connects TRBV5-1 to TRBJ1-3, with D hard to call. From germline, CDR1 is SGHRS and CDR2 YFSETQ. The CDR3 contains 13 residues. V dropped 0 bases and J dropped 6 bases, with 7 bases sitting between them. The CDR3 nucleotides are TGCGCCAGCAGCTTGGGGACTGAAAACACCATATATTTT. This translates into CASSLGTENTIYF.

V gene TRBV11-3 combines with J gene TRBJ1-6; TRBD1 agrees at 7 bases. CDR3 length: 14 residues. Germline loops: CDR1 SGHNT, CDR2 YENEEA. With 4 bases clipped from V and 8 bases from J, the junction kept 5 bases outside the gene matches. CDR3 nucleotides: TGTGCCAGCAGCTACAGGGGCCCGGATTCACCCCTCCACTTT. Protein sequence: CASSYRGPDSPLHF.

This clone has just a few counts. The chain uses TRBV6-1 and TRBJ2-1; 14 bases agree with TRBD2. The germline V gene encodes CDR1 MNHNS and CDR2 SASEGT. The CDR3 covers 16 residues. J was trimmed by 2 bases and V by 3 bases; bases with no gene match: 0. The CDR3 DNA sequence: TGTGCCAGCAGTGAGACTAGCGGGGGGGCCTACAATGAGCAGTTCTTC. This sequence encodes CASSETSGGAYNEQFF.

The chain links TRBV7-6 to TRBJ2-2; TRBD1 might be the D (6 bases). The CDR3 contains 15 residues. CDR1 SGHVS and CDR2 FNYEAQ come from the germline V gene. V lost 5 bases to trimming and J lost 1 base, with 11 bases between them. This CDR3 reads CASSVRGQNTGELFF. CDR3 DNA sequence: TGTGCCAGCAGCGTCAGGGGTCAGAACACCGGGGAGCTGTTTTTT.

The chain uses TRBV10-2 and TRBJ2-7; 8 bases map to TRBD1. V trimming: 3 bases; J trimming: 4 bases; junction bases outside the gene matches: 14. This CDR3 is built from 17 residues. Germline loops: CDR1 WSHSY, CDR2 SAAADI. CDR3 protein: CASSDMRRGTGRYEQYF. CDR3 sequence (DNA): TGCGCCAGCAGTGACATGAGACGGGGGACAGGCCGGTACGAGCAGTACTTC.

The chain employs TRBV3-1 (or the pseudogene TRBV3-2) and TRBJ1-6, with 7 bases that match TRBD1. The CDR3 runs 15 residues. With V trimmed by 0 bases and J by 7 bases, 3 bases remained unmatched. Germline CDR1 LGHDT, CDR2 YNNKEL (reference sequence). CDR3 in amino acids: CASSQEGQQNSPLHF. The CDR3 nucleotides are TGTGCCAGCAGCCAAGAGGGACAGCAGAATTCACCCCTCCACTTT.

V usage is TRBV7-2 and J usage is TRBJ1-2; 7 positions agree with TRBD1. V trimming: 5 bases; J trimming: 0 bases; junction bases outside the gene matches: 9. CDR3 length: 16 residues. CDR1 is SGHTA, CDR2 FQGNSA, per germline. The CDR3 spells CASSRDRVSTNYGYTF. DNA of the CDR3: TGTGCCAGCAGCCGCGACAGGGTGTCGACTAACTATGGCTACACCTTC.

The CDR3 sequence is CASSPHQGVAYEQYF. The CDR3, as DNA: TGTGCCAGCAGCCCCCACCAGGGGGTTGCCTACGAGCAGTACTTC. This chain links TRBV9 with TRBJ2-7; 7 bases agree with TRBD1. The CDR3 is made up of 15 amino acids. CDR1 SGDLS and CDR2 YYNGEE come from the germline V gene. V gave up 4 bases and J gave up 2 bases; unmatched junction bases: 9.

This chain links TRBV5-6 with TRBJ1-3; possible D gene TRBD1, 6 bases. The V gene's germline CDR1 is SGHDT and CDR2 YYEEEE. V was clipped by 0 bases and J by 3 bases, with 10 bases between them. The length of the CDR3 is 15 residues. Here the CDR3 reads CASSLVAGDGNTIYF. CDR3 nucleotides: TGTGCCAGCAGCTTGGTGGCAGGGGATGGAAACACCATATATTTT.

This clone came up once. V is TRBV6-5 and J is TRBJ2-5, with 9 bases that match TRBD1. The V and J ends lost 6 bases and 2 bases, in that order; junction bases with no gene match: 7. CDR3 size: 15 residues. Germline V gene lookup returns CDR1 MNHEY and CDR2 SVGAGI. CDR3 protein: CASSGQGTLQETQYF. Here the CDR3 DNA reads TGTGCCAGCAGCGGACAGGGGACCTTGCAAGAGACCCAGTACTTC.

V is TRBV9 and J is TRBJ2-5; 7 nucleotides line up with TRBD2. Germline CDR1 reads SGDLS; CDR2 reads YYNGEE. This CDR3 comprises 16 residues. V gave up 1 base and J gave up 3 bases; unmatched junction bases: 9. CDR3 sequence (DNA): TGTGCCAGCAGCGTACAGGCTAGCGGAACCGAAGAGACCCAGTACTTC. It encodes CASSVQASGTEETQYF.